This T cell receptor (beta chain) appears in the sequencing data of a study of a mutant IDH1 vaccine in newly diagnosed glioma (dated by TCRdb to the early 2020s). Notes on the research overall: Vaccination began 4-6 weeks after radiotherapy alone, or alongside temozolomide cycles in the chemotherapy-containing groups. Before enrollment, patients had received standard therapy of radiotherapy alone, temozolomide alone, or radiochemotherapy with temozolomide; most received the combination. Of the 30 to 35 treated patients, approximately 62% were male and approximately 40% were female, and a mean age of about 37 years was recorded. Peripheral blood was drawn at six visits: V03 (baseline), V05, V07, V10, V12 and V13. The week-35 safety follow-up was designated visit V12, and the week-47 end of study was designated visit V13. For exploratory analyses, fewer than 30 treated patients had longitudinal TCRB deep sequencing done wherever samples were available.

From a lookup of the germline V gene, CDR1 and CDR2 are KGHSH and LQKENI. Relative to germline, V is missing 6 bases and J is missing 8 bases, with 6 bases of the junction outside any gene match. Including cysteine and phenylalanine, the CDR3 has 14 amino acids. Solely the CDR3 DNA is kept, with 42 bases framed from the first base. The sample's time point label, decoded: week 35, safety follow-up. A 20-mer mutant IDH1 peptide at 300 micrograms in Montanide made up each vaccine dose, which was injected subcutaneously together with topical imiquimod. Across visits V03 through V10, patients got a total of eight vaccinations, given in weeks 1, 3, 5, 7, 11, 15, 19 and 23. The donors had newly diagnosed IDH1-mutant astrocytomas of WHO grade 3 or 4 that showed loss of nuclear ATRX. The samples were drawn from NOA16, a multicentre, single-arm, open-label phase I trial in Germany that tested a mutant IDH1 peptide vaccine in humans for the first time. Genomic DNA for TCRB sequencing was extracted from EDTA blood using the DNeasy Blood and Tissue Kit.

Findings and caveats that apply to the study as a whole: No apparent relationship was observed between pseudoprogression and alterations in the top peripheral T cell clonotypes detected by TCRB sequencing. Immune responses induced by the vaccine were seen in around 93% of patients across multiple MHC alleles. It was noted by the authors that analyses of patient blood samples could not be reproduced owing to sample limitations. PBMC samples for TCRB deep sequencing were selected based on availability.

In its sample, this clone was seen a few times. Its target antigen remains unknown. No quality values exist for individual bases; no much larger clone is one base distant. The library came from the immunoSEQ multiplex PCR assay. Rearranged TCR beta chain sequences were amplified with the hsTCRB Kit following the manufacturer's protocol. Sequencing of TCRB libraries was carried out on an Illumina MiSeq. As for the original processing: Demultiplexing, trimming and gene mapping were performed with the kit vendor's proprietary platform. Not all clones reach the TCRdb copy of this immuneACCESS table, which keeps in-frame sequences only. Checked studies attribute under half of the gap to unresolved V genes and leave the rest unexplained. V and J calls and clone size are given by that table; D and trimming were obtained from the DNA. The sample profile shows roughly 48,000 clones; over 60% of them were found once. Roughly an eighth of the sample belongs to the ten largest clones.

The sample in question was PBMCs, obtained from a glioma patient whose treatment included an IDH1 peptide vaccine. The source of this sequence is a man aged 35 to 55 with glioma. This chain is built from TRBV18 and TRBJ2-1; 11 of the junction bases match TRBD2. The nucleotide sequence is given as TGTGCCAGCTCGACTAGCGGGGCTTCGGATGAGCAGTTCTTC. It encodes CASSTSGASDEQFF.